This is a list of T cell receptor beta chains from one sample in a study of cytomegalovirus exposure and HLA in healthy donors. The assay was immunoSEQ multiplex PCR, and TCRdb's table has in-frame clones only and misses some. This sample has 130,000 or so clones, with around 80% found just once. Sequenced material: PBMCs. The receptor set was obtained from a woman in her forties in good health and CMV-seronegative. The conserved cysteine and the conserved F or W are not part of the CDR3 here. D genes are given only for firm matches. A row's size may be missing; if present it is once, few, many or a size class.

d_gene: TRBD1; abundance: .; v_gene: TRBV4-2; j_gene: TRBJ2-3; CDR3aa: ASSHSRDSSTDTQY
d_gene: TRBD2; abundance: .; v_gene: TRBV19; j_gene: TRBJ2-3; CDR3aa: ASSYEGRGRTDTQY
d_gene: .; abundance: .; v_gene: TRBV10-3; j_gene: TRBJ2-7; CDR3aa: AISVEGYEQY
d_gene: TRBD1; abundance: .; v_gene: TRBV6-5; j_gene: TRBJ1-2; CDR3aa: ASSYSRGPLNYGYT
d_gene: .; abundance: .; v_gene: TRBV19; j_gene: TRBJ1-2; CDR3aa: ASSPFQGGFGYT
d_gene: .; abundance: .; v_gene: TRBV27; j_gene: TRBJ1-1; CDR3aa: ASRMAGSPVEAF
d_gene: TRBD2; abundance: .; v_gene: TRBV5-4; j_gene: TRBJ2-7; CDR3aa: ASSFPGLASEQY
d_gene: TRBD1; abundance: .; v_gene: TRBV7-7; j_gene: TRBJ1-1; CDR3aa: ASTEQGSRRTNTEAF
d_gene: TRBD1; abundance: .; v_gene: TRBV6-6; j_gene: TRBJ1-1; CDR3aa: ASSGGQGNTEAF
d_gene: TRBD1; abundance: .; v_gene: TRBV4-2; j_gene: TRBJ1-1; CDR3aa: ASSQPPGGTEAF
d_gene: .; abundance: .; v_gene: TRBV5-1; j_gene: TRBJ2-2; CDR3aa: ASSSHWEADTGELF
d_gene: .; abundance: few; v_gene: TRBV2; j_gene: TRBJ2-2; CDR3aa: ASSEVGQHTGELF
d_gene: TRBD2; abundance: .; v_gene: TRBV2; j_gene: TRBJ2-1; CDR3aa: ASGAGAVGNEQF
d_gene: TRBD1; abundance: .; v_gene: TRBV4-1; j_gene: TRBJ1-6; CDR3aa: ASSQEGRGPSPLH
d_gene: .; abundance: .; v_gene: TRBV28; j_gene: TRBJ2-7; CDR3aa: ASSLFPQGFEQY
d_gene: .; abundance: .; v_gene: TRBV4-3; j_gene: TRBJ1-3; CDR3aa: ASSQEPHLSSGNTIY
d_gene: TRBD1; abundance: .; v_gene: TRBV4-3; j_gene: TRBJ1-6; CDR3aa: ASSQAGGRSPLH
d_gene: TRBD1; abundance: once; v_gene: TRBV7-8; j_gene: TRBJ2-3; CDR3aa: ASSNLGTVGTDTQY
d_gene: .; abundance: .; v_gene: TRBV28; j_gene: TRBJ2-7; CDR3aa: ASSLRRQPYEQY
d_gene: .; abundance: .; v_gene: TRBV30; j_gene: TRBJ2-1; CDR3aa: AWRASGAGIPYNEQF
d_gene: .; abundance: .; v_gene: TRBV9; j_gene: TRBJ2-2; CDR3aa: ASSVGSRTDSGDIGELF